Shown below are 8 T cell receptor beta chains from a single sample sequenced in a study of T cells in pancreatic ductal adenocarcinoma. Selected pancreatic ductal adenocarcinoma patients had undergone surgery without neoadjuvant therapy. Assay used: immunoSEQ multiplex PCR; TCRdb lists only in-frame clones, some missing. This sample has about 9,400 clones, with 60% to 80% found just once. Sequencing was carried out using pancreatic tumor tissue. The origin of the receptors is a human donor with pancreatic ductal adenocarcinoma.

This clone was detected only a few times. The rearrangement links TRBV5-1 to TRBJ1-2; 8 nucleotides line up with TRBD1. Germline V gene data show CDR1 as SGHRS and CDR2 as YFSETQ. With V trimmed by 5 bases and J by 5 bases, 8 bases remained unmatched. CDR3 length: 14 amino acids. CDR3: CASSLAGGGYGYTF. In nucleotides, the CDR3 is TGCGCCAGCAGTCTGGCAGGGGGCGGATATGGCTACACCTTC.

The gene calls are TRBV2 and TRBJ2-5; the match to TRBD2 covers 12 bases. The germline gives CDR1 SNHLY, CDR2 FYNNEI. The CDR3 is 17 residues long. V gave up 11 bases and J gave up 5 bases; unmatched junction bases: 18. The DNA of the CDR3 is TGTGCCTCGAGACCCCCTAGCGGGGGGGCGGATGGGGAGACCCAGTACTTC. It encodes CASRPPSGGADGETQYF.

The CDR3 is CASSPQGRGADTQYF. CDR3 in DNA: TGTGCCAGCTCACCACAGGGAAGGGGCGCAGATACGCAGTATTTT. V gene TRBV18 combines with J gene TRBJ2-3, with D tentatively TRBD1 (5 bases). CDR3 length equals 15 residues. Trimming removed 1 base from V and 4 bases from J, with 12 bases in between. The germline V gene has CDR1 KGHSH and CDR2 LQKENI.

This chain uses TRBV15 with TRBJ1-1; D not resolved. The CDR3 has 12 amino acids. Germline loops: CDR1 LNHNV, CDR2 YYDKDF (reference sequence). V lost 0 bases and J lost 10, with 9 bases in between. The CDR3 spells CATSRDTLGAFF. In DNA form, the CDR3 reads TGTGCCACCAGCAGAGATACACTGGGAGCTTTCTTT.

The J gene is TRBJ2-4, the V gene TRBV29-1; TRBD1 might be the D (5 bases). The CDR3 length is 13 residues. The V and J ends lost 2 bases and 8 bases respectively, with 13 bases between them. Looked up from germline, CDR1 is SQVTM and CDR2 is ANQGSEA. The chain's CDR3 is CSVESQGRDIQYF. The CDR3 bases are TGCAGCGTTGAAAGCCAGGGTCGGGACATTCAGTACTTC.

The chain has TRBV6-5 and TRBJ2-7; 12 bases are a match to TRBD2. There are 15 residues in the CDR3. Unmatched junction bases numbered 8, after V lost 4 bases and J lost 7 bases. Germline V gene lookup returns CDR1 MNHEY and CDR2 SVGAGI. CDR3 amino acids: CASSLLTSGSGEQYF. The CDR3 bases are TGTGCCAGCAGTTTGCTGACTAGCGGGAGTGGGGAGCAGTACTTC.

The chain employs TRBV2 and TRBJ2-6; no reliable D call. Trimming took 10 bases from V and 0 from J, leaving 13 bases between them. The length of the CDR3 is 15 residues. Germline lookup yields CDR1 SNHLY and CDR2 FYNNEI. The CDR3 loop reads CATQLDGSGANVLTF. In DNA form, the CDR3 reads TGTGCCACCCAACTGGACGGCTCTGGGGCCAACGTCCTGACTTTC.

The chain combines TRBV27 with TRBJ2-1; maybe TRBD1 (6 bases). The CDR3 runs 14 residues. Trimming removed 10 bases from V and 7 bases from J, with 20 bases in between. Germline assignment: CDR1 MNHEY and CDR2 SMNVEV (reference sequence). The CDR3 loop is CATLPTGGGNEQFF. In DNA, the CDR3 is TGTGCCACACTCCCGACAGGCGGAGGTAATGAGCAGTTCTTC.